This T cell receptor beta chain was recorded in a study of T cells after yellow fever vaccination. TCRdb re-called the 5' RACE reads through MiXCR, storing one row per CDR3 protein. Of around 180,000 distinct CDR3 sequences listed, roughly 6.2% are singletons. The CDR3 covers 14 residues. V was clipped by 7 bases and J by 11 bases, with 24 bases between them. Germline CDR1 is SGDLS and CDR2 is YYNGEE. The chain has TRBV9 and TRBJ1-1; no clear D. The TCR originated in a man aged 18-30 years who received the YFV17D yellow fever vaccine. The sample in question was CD4+ T cells sorted from PBMCs, obtained on the day of the first yellow fever vaccination. CDR3: CASGGGQPIPYAFF. In DNA, the CDR3 is TGTGCCAGCGGCGGAGGTCAGCCTATCCCCTATGCTTTCTTT.